The clone carrying this T cell receptor beta chain was observed at least ten times. Time point defined: newly diagnosed GD, antithyroid drugs for less than 3 months. The TCR library was made from RNA extracted from PBMCs. These data come from a study of regulatory T cells in long-lasting Graves disease. Trimming took 2 bases from V and 1 from J, leaving 6 bases between them. This CDR3 is built from 13 residues. Germline V gives CDR1 GTSNPN, CDR2 SVGIG (reference sequence). Relying on iRepertoire HTBI primers and Arm-PCR of CDR3 regions, the team built TCR beta libraries. TCRdb reprocessed the multiplex PCR reads with MiXCR, giving one entry per CDR3 protein. Of 370,000 or so distinct CDR3 sequences listed, 16% are singletons. These same data were also listed under a study on T cells in Graves' hyperthyroidism and ophthalmopathy. As that study records: Those with hyperthyroidism were 18 to 65 years old, newly diagnosed, and ill for under 2 months.

The sequencing here drew on peripheral blood mononuclear cells (PBMCs), taken at new diagnosis, from a patient treated with antithyroid drugs. The TCR originated in a woman in her late teens or twenties with Graves disease. The V and J genes are TRBV30 and TRBJ1-5; D gene unclear. The CDR3 is CAWSLNSNQPQHF. The CDR3 DNA reads TGTGCCTGGAGTCTTAACAGCAATCAGCCCCAGCATTTT.